Below, 14 T cell receptor beta chains from the same sample are listed, as sequenced in a study of shared clonotypes between healthy human individuals. Assay: immunoSEQ multiplex PCR; the TCRdb copy retains only in-frame clones and omits some. The data show about 1.5 million clones, 95% to 99% seen once. Sequenced: naive CD4+ T cells sorted from blood. Subset defined: CD45RA+ positively selected. All receptors derive from a man aged 25-45 years in good health.

This sequence joins TRBV5-4 and TRBJ2-1, with D possibly TRBD2 on 5 matching bases. Trimming took off 1 base at V and 8 bases at J, with 16 bases between the two ends. Germline-derived CDR1 and CDR2 are SGHNT and YYREEE (reference sequence). The length of the CDR3 is 15 residues. In nucleotides, the CDR3 is TGTGCCAGCAGCTTGCTGCCGTTCGAGGAGGATGAGCAGTTCTTC. Translating it yields CASSLLPFEEDEQFF.

This chain connects TRBV18 to TRBJ1-5, with a tentative D call TRBD1 (5 bases). Trimming pared 1 base from V and 6 bases from J, leaving 10 bases between. The V gene's germline CDR1 is KGHSH and CDR2 LQKENI. This CDR3 spans 14 amino acids. The CDR3 spells CASSPQGAVQPQHF. The CDR3 region has the DNA TGTGCCAGCTCACCACAAGGGGCTGTTCAGCCCCAGCATTTT. Supplemented by reference TRBV18 and TRBJ1-5, the full variable domain reads NAGVMQNPRHLVRRRGQEARLRCSPMKGHSHVYWYRQLPEEGLKFMVYLQKENIIDESGMPKERFSAEFPKEGPSILRIQQVVRGDSAAYFCASSPQGAVQPQHFGDGTRLSIL.

V gene TRBV18 combines with J gene TRBJ1-2, with a possible D match to TRBD1 (6 bases). With 1 base removed from V and 2 bases from J, the gap between germline ends came to 20 bases. Per the germline V gene, CDR1 is KGHSH and CDR2 is LQKENI. This CDR3 is 18 amino acids long. The CDR3 spells CASSPLIFRRGENYGYTF. CDR3 DNA: TGTGCCAGCTCACCACTTATTTTTCGTAGGGGGGAGAACTATGGCTACACCTTC.

V and J are TRBV2 and TRBJ2-7, with D unclear. Germline V CDR1 and CDR2: SNHLY, FYNNEI. The CDR3 extends over 13 amino acids. Trimming left V 8 bases short and J 0 bases short, with 11 bases between. The CDR3 loop reads CASGGFNSYEQYF. As DNA, the CDR3 is TGTGCCAGCGGTGGGTTTAACTCCTACGAGCAGTACTTC.

The chain is built from TRBV28 and TRBJ2-5, with D possibly matching TRBD1 (5 bases). This CDR3 has 14 amino acids. The V end lost 2 bases, the J end lost 1 base, and 8 bases lay between the germline ends. In germline, CDR1 is MDHEN, CDR2 SYDVKM. The CDR3 loop is CASSLSQGQETQYF. As DNA, the CDR3 is TGTGCCAGCAGTTTAAGCCAGGGCCAAGAGACCCAGTACTTC.

This chain connects TRBV5-6 to TRBJ2-2; no firm D call. Trimming removed 1 base from V and 2 bases from J, with 9 bases in between. The germline V gene has CDR1 SGHDT and CDR2 YYEEEE. CDR3 length equals 15 residues. CDR3 sequence reads: CASSLFPTNTGELFF. Here the CDR3 DNA reads TGTGCCAGCAGCTTGTTTCCCACCAACACCGGGGAGCTGTTTTTT.

The chain uses TRBV11-2 and TRBJ2-3; 11 bases line up with TRBD2. Per the germline V gene, CDR1 is SGHAT and CDR2 is FQNNGV. The ends lost 4 bases at V and 3 bases at J; junction bases unmatched: 12. This CDR3 region has 18 residues. The CDR3 DNA sequence: TGTGCCAGCAGCTCCGGGACTAGCGGACGTACTAATACAGATACGCAGTATTTT. It encodes CASSSGTSGRTNTDTQYF.

The V call is TRBV5-1, the J call TRBJ2-3, with D tentatively TRBD1 (6 bases). Germline V lookup: CDR1 SGHRS, CDR2 YFSETQ. The CDR3 extends over 13 amino acids. V was clipped by 10 bases and J by 4 bases, with 16 bases between them. The CDR3 DNA sequence: TGCGCCGCAGGGGTGGAGCCTGCAGATACGCAGTATTTT. Translating gives CAAGVEPADTQYF.

V usage is TRBV5-1 and J usage is TRBJ2-5; D remains ambiguous. Germline V gene data show CDR1 as SGHRS and CDR2 as YFSETQ. V was trimmed by 4 bases and J by 5 bases, leaving 15 bases between them. CDR3 size: 14 residues. The CDR3 is CASSEDPVGETQYF. The CDR3 DNA reads TGCGCCAGCAGCGAGGACCCTGTGGGCGAGACCCAGTACTTC.

J is TRBJ1-3 and V is TRBV19; D is uncertain. Trimming removed 10 bases from V and 8 bases from J, with 15 bases in between. Per the germline V gene, CDR1 is LNHDA and CDR2 is SQIVND (reference sequence). CDR3 length: 12 amino acids. The DNA for the CDR3 is TGTGCCACCCGGGAAAACGGCGACACCATATATTTT. It translates to CATRENGDTIYF.

This sequence joins TRBV11-2 and TRBJ2-7; D is possibly TRBD1 (6 bases). Trimming pared 1 base from V and 4 bases from J, leaving 14 bases between. CDR3 length: 15 residues. In germline, CDR1 is SGHAT, CDR2 FQNNGV. The CDR3 DNA is TGTGCCAGCAGCTTAGCCCAGGGGACCATATACGAGCAGTACTTC. Its translation is CASSLAQGTIYEQYF.

This rearrangement joins TRBV19 to TRBJ1-1; 7 bases align to TRBD1. The CDR3 is 14 amino acids. Germline assignment: CDR1 LNHDA and CDR2 SQIVND (reference sequence). V was clipped by 5 bases and J by 1 base; unmatched bases: 4. The CDR3 reads CASSPQGENTEAFF. The CDR3 DNA sequence: TGTGCCAGTAGTCCCCAGGGGGAGAACACTGAAGCTTTCTTT.

The genes are TRBV7-2 and TRBJ2-1; 7 bases align to TRBD1. V was pared by 4 bases and J by 7 bases, with 10 bases of the junction left unmatched. Germline CDR1 reads SGHTA; CDR2 reads FQGNSA. The CDR3 is 15 amino acids. The DNA of the CDR3 is TGTGCCAGCAGCTGGTACAGGGGCGTTACTAATGAGCAGTTCTTC. It yields the protein CASSWYRGVTNEQFF.

The rearrangement joins TRBV19 to TRBJ1-1; possible D gene TRBD1, 6 bases. Trimming took off 5 bases at V and 2 bases at J, with 12 bases between the two ends. Looked up from germline, CDR1 is LNHDA and CDR2 is SQIVND (reference sequence). This CDR3 has 14 amino acids. The CDR3 bases are TGTGCCAGTAGTGATTCCGGGGGCAACACTGAAGCTTTCTTT. Translation: CASSDSGGNTEAFF.